The 10 T cell receptor beta chains listed next were all sequenced from one sample in a study of shared clonotypes between healthy human individuals. The method was immunoSEQ multiplex PCR; TCRdb's version includes in-frame clones alone and lacks a portion of them. The sample carries 780,000 or so clones, 72% recorded once. The sequencing input was memory CD4+ T cells sorted from blood. Subset given: CD45RA-negative fraction. The receptors come from a woman aged 25 to 45 in good health.

This chain links TRBV4-1 with TRBJ2-7; TRBD1 agrees at 9 bases. This CDR3 spans 14 amino acids. CDR1 is MGHRA and CDR2 is YSYEKL in the germline V gene. J was trimmed by 5 bases and V by 6 bases; bases with no gene match: 8. The chain's CDR3 is CASSRGQGTHEQYF. In DNA, the CDR3 is TGCGCCAGCAGTCGGGGACAGGGTACGCACGAGCAGTACTTC.

This CDR3 reads CASSPGGPNQPQHF. The CDR3 DNA is TGCGCCAGCAGTCCGGGGGGCCCGAATCAGCCCCAGCATTTT. This chain connects TRBV5-1 to TRBJ1-5, with D possibly TRBD1 on 6 matching bases. The CDR3 runs 14 residues. Per germline, CDR1 SGHRS and CDR2 YFSETQ. The V and J ends lost 5 bases and 4 bases respectively, with 13 bases between them.

The genes are TRBV6-1 and TRBJ2-7, with D hard to call. Germline loops: CDR1 MNHNS, CDR2 SASEGT. This CDR3 spans 13 amino acids. Trimming pared 6 bases from V and 0 bases from J, leaving 9 bases between. Written as DNA, the CDR3 is TGTGCCAGCAGCACACTTAGCTCCTACGAGCAGTACTTC. Translated, it gives CASSTLSSYEQYF.

The chain couples TRBV10-2 to TRBJ2-1; 9 positions agree with TRBD2. The CDR3 is 16 residues long. The J segment lost 4 bases and the V segment lost 3 bases, leaving 7 bases of the junction unmatched. Germline lookup yields CDR1 WSHSY and CDR2 SAAADI. The chain's CDR3 is CASSDPSGRRYNEQFF. The CDR3 bases are TGCGCCAGCAGTGATCCAAGCGGGAGGCGGTACAATGAGCAGTTCTTC.

The rearrangement joins TRBV28 to TRBJ2-7; D unresolved. CDR1 and CDR2 (germline): MDHEN, SYDVKM. Trimming shortened V by 5 bases and J by 5 bases, and 10 bases separated the two germline ends. The CDR3 has 12 residues. CDR3 loop: CASSPGYHEQYF. Written as DNA, the CDR3 is TGTGCCAGCAGTCCCGGCTACCACGAGCAGTACTTC.

The chain combines TRBV5-6 with TRBJ2-5; D tentatively reads TRBD1 or TRBD2 (5 bases each). CDR1 SGHDT and CDR2 YYEEEE come from the germline V gene. Trimming removed 0 bases from V and 4 bases from J, with 13 bases in between. The CDR3 consists of 15 residues. The CDR3 protein is CASSLEPGQRETQYF. CDR3 DNA sequence: TGTGCCAGCAGCTTGGAACCGGGGCAGAGAGAGACCCAGTACTTC. The whole variable domain, remainder taken from reference TRBV5-6 and TRBJ2-5, is DAGVTQSPTHLIKTRGQQVTLRCSPKSGHDTVSWYQQALGQGPQFIFQYYEEEERQRGNFPDRFSGHQFPNYSSELNVNALLLGDSALYLCASSLEPGQRETQYFGPGTRLLVL.

The chain joins TRBV19 to TRBJ1-5; the D gene is possibly TRBD1 (5 bases). This CDR3 is built from 15 residues. V lost 6 bases to trimming and J lost 0 bases, with 12 bases between them. Germline CDR1 reads LNHDA; CDR2 reads SQIVND (reference sequence). CDR3 sequence reads: CASRTGLYSNQPQHF. The CDR3, as DNA: TGTGCCAGTAGGACGGGACTCTATAGCAATCAGCCCCAGCATTTT.

In DNA form, the CDR3 reads TGTGCCAGCAGCGCCTCGGGGGGCTCCACTGAAGCTTTCTTT. It encodes CASSASGGSTEAFF. The rearrangement links TRBV6-4 to TRBJ1-1; D might be TRBD1 (6 bases). Looked up from germline, CDR1 is MRHNA and CDR2 is SNTAGT. The CDR3 sequence is 14 residues long. V was pared by 6 bases and J by 4 bases, with 15 bases between.

The sample holds a few counts of this clone. CDR3 amino acids: CASSPPDVVPNTEAFF. The CDR3 nucleotides read TGTGCCAGCAGTCCGCCGGATGTGGTACCGAACACTGAAGCTTTCTTT. The chain is built from TRBV28 and TRBJ1-1; D gene uncertain. Germline V lookup: CDR1 MDHEN, CDR2 SYDVKM. The ends were cut back, 5 bases at V and 1 base at J, with 17 bases in the middle. The length of the CDR3 is 16 residues.

The gene calls are TRBV6-6 and TRBJ2-5, with D possibly TRBD1 on 6 matching bases. The V end lost 7 bases, the J end lost 5 bases, and 14 bases lay between the germline ends. Germline lookup yields CDR1 MNHNY and CDR2 SVGAGI (reference sequence). CDR3 size: 13 residues. CDR3 nucleotide sequence: TGTGCCAGCAACATCCCAGGGGTCGAGACCCAGTACTTC. This translates into CASNIPGVETQYF.